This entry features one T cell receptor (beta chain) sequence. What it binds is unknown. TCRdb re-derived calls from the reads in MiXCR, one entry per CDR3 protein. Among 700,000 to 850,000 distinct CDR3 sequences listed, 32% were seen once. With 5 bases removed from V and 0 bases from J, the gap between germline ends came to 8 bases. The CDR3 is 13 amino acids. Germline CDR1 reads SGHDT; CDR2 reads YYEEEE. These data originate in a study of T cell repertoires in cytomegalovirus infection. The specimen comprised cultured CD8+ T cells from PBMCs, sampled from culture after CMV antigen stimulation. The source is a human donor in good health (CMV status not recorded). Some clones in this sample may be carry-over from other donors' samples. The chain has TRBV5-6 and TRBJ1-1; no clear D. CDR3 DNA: TGTGCCAGCAGTCCCCATTTGAACACTGAAGCTTTCTTT. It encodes CASSPHLNTEAFF. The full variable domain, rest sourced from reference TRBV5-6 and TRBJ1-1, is DAGVTQSPTHLIKTRGQQVTLRCSPKSGHDTVSWYQQALGQGPQFIFQYYEEEERQRGNFPDRFSGHQFPNYSSELNVNALLLGDSALYLCASSPHLNTEAFFGQGTRLTVV.